The entry below describes one TCR beta chain. Its antigen is unidentified. Trimming at V came to 1 base and at J to 0 bases, leaving 6 bases not matched to a gene. CDR3 size: 17 residues. Germline CDR1 and CDR2: KGHSH and LQKENI. In the PCR, 60 Vbeta and 13 Jbeta primers were used. Clones were read by immunoSEQ multiplex PCR, and TCRdb kept only the in-frame ones, dropping some. The profile shows about 180,000 clones, about four fifths of them singletons. This sample was included in a study of cytomegalovirus exposure and HLA in healthy donors. Study-wide points: Most subjects' HLA-A and HLA-B alleles were reportedly predicted from TCR beta sequences. HLA alleles showed associations with 16,951 TCR beta sequences in a later analysis, at a 0.05 false discovery rate. Earlier findings revealed that most TCR beta V segments proved productive either about 90% or about 30% of the time.

The chain couples TRBV18 to TRBJ1-3, with 7 bases identical to TRBD1. The specimen sequenced was PBMCs. The clonotype comes from a woman in her 30s in good health and CMV-seronegative. DNA of the CDR3: TGTGCCAGCTCACCACAACAGGGGATAATCTCTGGAAACACCATATATTTT. Its protein is CASSPQQGIISGNTIYF.